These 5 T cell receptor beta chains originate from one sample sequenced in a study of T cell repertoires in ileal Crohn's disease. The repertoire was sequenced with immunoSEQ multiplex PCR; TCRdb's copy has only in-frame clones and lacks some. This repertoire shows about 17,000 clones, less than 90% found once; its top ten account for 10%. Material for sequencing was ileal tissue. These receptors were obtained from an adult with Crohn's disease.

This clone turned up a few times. CDR3 nucleotide sequence: TGTGCCAGCAGCGTCCAAAGCGGGGTGTCCGGGGAGCTGTTTTTT. Its protein product is CASSVQSGVSGELFF. The chain couples TRBV7-9 to TRBJ2-2; 7 nucleotides align to TRBD2. The germline V gene has CDR1 SEHNR and CDR2 FQNEAQ (reference sequence). J gave up 6 bases and V 5 bases, and 9 bases lay outside the gene matches. The CDR3 is 15 residues long. The variable domain in full, completed from reference TRBV7-9 and TRBJ2-2, reads DTGVSQNPRHKITKRGQNVTFRCDPISEHNRLYWYRQTLGQGPEFLTYFQNEAQLEKSRLLSDRFSAERPKGSFSTLEIQRTEQGDSAMYLCASSVQSGVSGELFFGEGSRLTVL.

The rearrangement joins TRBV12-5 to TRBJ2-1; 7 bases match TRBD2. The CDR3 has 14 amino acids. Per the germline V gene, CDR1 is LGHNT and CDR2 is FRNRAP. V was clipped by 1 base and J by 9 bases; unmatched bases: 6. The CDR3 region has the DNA TGTGCTAGTGGTTTGGGGACTAGTCTCGGTGAGCAGTTCTTC. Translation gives CASGLGTSLGEQFF.

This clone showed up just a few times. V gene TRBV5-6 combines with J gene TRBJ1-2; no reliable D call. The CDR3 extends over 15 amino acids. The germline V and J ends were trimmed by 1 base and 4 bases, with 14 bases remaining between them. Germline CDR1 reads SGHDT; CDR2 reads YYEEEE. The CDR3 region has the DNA TGTGCCAGCAGCTTGAGTATTGGCGGATTCTATGGCTACACCTTC. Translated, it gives CASSLSIGGFYGYTF.

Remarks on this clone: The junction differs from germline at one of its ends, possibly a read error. The CDR3 is CASSYARGHQDTQYF. The DNA for the CDR3 is TGTGCCAGCAGTTACGCGAGGGGGCACCAAGACACCCAGTACTTC. The chain links TRBV6-6 to TRBJ2-5; 7 nucleotides match TRBD1. Germline lookup yields CDR1 MNHNY and CDR2 SVGAGI (reference sequence). The CDR3 extends over 15 amino acids.

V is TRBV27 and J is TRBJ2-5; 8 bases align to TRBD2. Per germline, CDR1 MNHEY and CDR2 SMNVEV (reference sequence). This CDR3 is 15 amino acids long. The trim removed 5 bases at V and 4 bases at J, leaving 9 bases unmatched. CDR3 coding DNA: TGTGCCAGCAGTCCCTCAGCGGGGGTGGGAGAGACCCAGTACTTC. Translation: CASSPSAGVGETQYF.